This TCR beta chain was documented in a study of T cell repertoires in cytomegalovirus infection. The CDR3 contains 15 residues. Germline V gene data show CDR1 as MDHEN and CDR2 as SYDVKM. V shed 5 bases and J shed 9 bases, with 20 bases lying between them. TCRdb itself ran the reads through MiXCR, one entry per CDR3 protein. Of 680,000 or so distinct CDR3 sequences listed, 35% are singletons. By proportion, this clonotype is medium-sized. The specimen was PBMCs. The chain combines TRBV28 with TRBJ2-1, with D tentatively TRBD1 (6 bases). The clonotype comes from a human donor in good health (CMV status not recorded). Some clones in this sample may be carry-over from other donors' samples. The CDR3 protein is CASSPLLDRLSEQFF. The CDR3 coding sequence is TGTGCCAGCAGTCCCCTCCTCGACAGGTTGAGTGAGCAGTTCTTC.